The rows below give T cell receptor beta chains drawn from one sample of a study of cytomegalovirus exposure and HLA in healthy donors. Sequencing was performed with immunoSEQ multiplex PCR; in TCRdb, only in-frame clones are kept and a portion is missing. Of 150,000 to 200,000 clones listed, roughly 84% were seen once; the top ten hold 1.5%. Sequencing was carried out using PBMCs. The origin of the receptors is a woman aged 18-35 years in good health and CMV-seronegative. Both conserved end residues are part of each CDR3. Fields, in order: CDR3 length, D gene, J gene, clone size, V gene, CDR3 protein, CDR3 DNA. The D gene is left open where the match is weak. Size is stated for part of the rows, as once, few or many counts, or as a class when the clone is expanded.

>15|.|TRBJ1-1|.|TRBV6-5
CASSYSGQGLTEAFF
TGTGCCAGCAGTTACTCGGGTCAGGGACTTACTGAAGCTTTCTTT
>15|TRBD2|TRBJ2-5|.|TRBV7-2
CASSPRDYPGETQYF
TGTGCCAGCAGCCCTCGGGACTACCCCGGGGAGACCCAGTACTTC
>15|.|TRBJ1-2|.|TRBV7-9
CASSQDEERNYGYTF
TGTGCCAGCAGCCAAGATGAAGAACGGAACTATGGCTACACCTTC
>16|.|TRBJ1-3|.|TRBV7-9
CSSSPKTGISGNTIYF
TGTTCCAGCAGCCCAAAGACAGGAATCTCTGGAAACACCATATATTTT
>16|.|TRBJ1-2|.|TRBV5-4
CASSHGSQGLNYGYTF
TGTGCCAGCAGCCACGGGTCACAGGGCCTTAACTATGGCTACACCTTC
>14|.|TRBJ1-5|.|TRBV7-9
CASSGGITGRPQHF
TGTGCCAGCAGCGGGGGAATTACAGGGCGGCCCCAGCATTTT
>14|.|TRBJ1-5|.|TRBV19
CASSIGQNNQPQHF
TGTGCCAGTAGTATTGGGCAGAACAATCAGCCCCAGCATTTT
>13|.|TRBJ1-1|once|TRBV6-4
CASSVLWNTEAFF
TGTGCCAGCAGTGTCCTGTGGAACACTGAAGCTTTCTTT
>16|TRBD1|TRBJ2-5|once|TRBV19
CASSITGQSVGETQYF
TGTGCCAGTAGTATAACGGGACAGTCCGTGGGAGAGACCCAGTACTTC
>11|.|TRBJ2-7|.|TRBV10-1
CASSLGVEQYF
TGCGCCAGCAGCTTAGGGGTCGAGCAGTACTTC
>14|TRBD1|TRBJ2-5|once|TRBV2
CASKMGQGEETQYF
TGTGCCAGCAAAATGGGGCAGGGGGAGGAGACCCAGTACTTC
>16|.|TRBJ2-6|.|TRBV19
CATQRTTISGANVLTF
TGTGCCACCCAACGGACGACTATTTCTGGGGCCAACGTCCTGACTTTC
>14|.|TRBJ1-2|once|TRBV2
CASSELRRAGGYTF
TGTGCCAGCAGTGAATTGCGGCGGGCTGGTGGCTACACCTTC
>14|TRBD1|TRBJ1-5|.|TRBV7-9
CASSYSTGDQPQHF
TGTGCCAGCAGCTACTCTACAGGGGATCAGCCCCAGCATTTT
>13|.|TRBJ1-1|.|TRBV30
CAGTRGERTEAFF
TGTGCCGGAACCAGGGGAGAGCGGACTGAAGCTTTCTTT
>14|.|TRBJ1-2|.|TRBV30
CAWIAGSPDYGYTF
TGTGCCTGGATAGCGGGGTCACCAGATTATGGCTACACCTTC
>14|.|TRBJ1-1|.|TRBV6-5
CASRASTGNTEAFF
TGTGCCAGCAGGGCCTCTACAGGGAACACTGAAGCTTTCTTT
>17|.|TRBJ2-6|.|TRBV18
CASSPSWSVSGANVLTF
TGTGCCAGCTCACCAAGTTGGTCGGTCTCTGGGGCCAACGTCCTGACTTTC
>11|.|TRBJ1-1|few|TRBV20-1
CSGEMNTEAFF
TGCAGTGGAGAGATGAACACTGAAGCTTTCTTT
>15|TRBD1|TRBJ1-1|.|TRBV6-5
CASSYYGTGGSEAFF
TGTGCCAGCAGTTATTATGGGACAGGGGGTTCTGAAGCTTTCTTT
>14|TRBD2|TRBJ2-1|.|TRBV2
CASSKLAGGDEQFF
TGTGCCAGCAGTAAGTTAGCGGGGGGTGATGAGCAGTTCTTC
>15|TRBD1|TRBJ2-1|.|TRBV9
CASSVIQGARNEQFF
TGTGCCAGCAGCGTTATACAGGGGGCGCGTAATGAGCAGTTCTTC
>14|TRBD1|TRBJ2-7|.|TRBV5-1
CASSLDRGYGRPYF
TGCGCCAGCAGCTTGGACAGGGGTTATGGTCGTCCGTACTTC
>15|TRBD1|TRBJ1-1|.|TRBV27
CASSFTGGLGTEAFF
TGTGCCAGCAGTTTTACAGGGGGTTTAGGAACTGAAGCTTTCTTT
>13|.|TRBJ1-2|.|TRBV6-1
CASRVGGRGGYTF
TGTGCCAGCAGGGTCGGGGGTAGGGGTGGCTACACCTTC
>17|.|TRBJ2-2|.|TRBV5-4
CASSSPPGTWNTGELFF
TGTGCCAGCAGCTCCCCCCCCGGGACTTGGAACACCGGGGAGCTGTTTTTT
>15|TRBD1|TRBJ2-1|once|TRBV7-9
CASSHGTGGACEQFF
TGTGCCAGCAGCCACGGGACAGGGGGCGCATGCGAGCAGTTCTTC
>17|TRBD1|TRBJ2-7|.|TRBV4-1
CASSPIGRQGIDYEQYF
TGCGCCAGCAGCCCGATAGGACGACAGGGAATAGATTACGAGCAGTACTTC
>15|.|TRBJ1-1|.|TRBV6-5
CASSYSRHQNTEAFF
TGTGCCAGCAGTTACTCAAGACACCAGAACACTGAAGCTTTCTTT
>13|.|TRBJ1-5|once|TRBV11-3
CASSSNPGQPQHF
TGTGCCAGCAGCTCGAACCCAGGTCAGCCCCAGCATTTT
>14|.|TRBJ1-5|.|TRBV27
CASSFRGPNQPQHF
TGTGCCAGCAGTTTCAGGGGTCCCAATCAGCCCCAGCATTTT
>17|TRBD2|TRBJ2-1|.|TRBV11-3
CASSLGSTGGPYNKQFF
TGTGCCAGCAGCTTAGGTAGTACGGGGGGGCCGTACAATAAGCAGTTCTTC
>15|.|TRBJ1-2|.|TRBV7-3
CASRVGPSSNYGYTF
TGTGCCAGCAGAGTTGGGCCCTCAAGCAACTATGGCTACACCTTC
>14|.|TRBJ2-2|.|TRBV7-7
CASSLTGNTGELFF
TGTGCTAGCAGCTTAACAGGGAACACCGGGGAGCTGTTTTTT
>15|TRBD2|TRBJ2-2|.|TRBV30
CAWRVAGGETGELFF
TGTGCCTGGAGGGTAGCGGGGGGAGAGACCGGGGAGCTGTTTTTT
>14|.|TRBJ2-3|.|TRBV5-1
CASSFGGHRDTQYF
TGCGCCAGCAGCTTCGGGGGGCACCGGGATACGCAGTATTTT
>16|TRBD1|TRBJ2-7|.|TRBV28
CASSSLSWKGQPPRHF
TGTGCCAGCAGCTCCTTAAGTTGGAAGGGACAGCCACCTCGGCACTTC
>15|.|TRBJ2-5|.|TRBV28
CASSPSGTPEETQYF
TGTGCCAGCAGTCCCTCCGGGACACCCGAAGAGACCCAGTACTTC
>15|.|TRBJ2-5|.|TRBV6-5
CASRAAGAWGETQYF
TGTGCCAGCAGAGCGGCGGGGGCTTGGGGGGAGACCCAGTACTTC